The rows below give T cell receptor beta chains drawn from one sample of a study of CD8 T cells in ankylosing spondylitis. One entry per CDR3 protein, called by TCRdb with MiXCR from the 5' RACE reads. The sample holds 250,000 to 400,000 distinct CDR3 sequences, 11% seen once. The source material was blood, either unsorted or a sorted T cell fraction (not recorded which). The receptors originated from a female donor with ankylosing spondylitis or in good health (not recorded which). The CDR3 runs from the conserved cysteine through the conserved F or W. Fields, in order: clone size, V gene, D gene, J gene, CDR3 protein, CDR3 DNA. A D gene is named only where the DNA matches it firmly. Some rows mark clone size as missing; the rest say once, few, many or name a class of expanded clone.

many	TRBV7-7	NA	TRBJ2-1	CASSLEWGYEQFF	TGTGCTAGCAGCCTAGAATGGGGGTATGAGCAGTTCTTC
many	TRBV27	NA	TRBJ1-2	CASIGTSSYGYTF	TGTGCCAGCATTGGGACGTCCAGCTATGGCTACACCTTC
few	TRBV10-3	NA	TRBJ2-5	CAISEDPGGTQYF	TGTGCCATCAGTGAGGACCCCGGAGGGACCCAGTACTTC
many	TRBV5-6	NA	TRBJ2-5	CASSLFPQETQYF	TGTGCCAGCAGCTTATTTCCCCAAGAGACCCAGTACTTC
few	TRBV28	NA	TRBJ2-3	CASSPRGGHTDTQYF	TGTGCCAGCAGTCCACGAGGCGGCCACACAGATACGCAGTATTTT
many	TRBV28	NA	TRBJ2-1	CASSLGPRWGLWFF	TGTGCCAGCAGTTTAGGACCCAGGTGGGGGTTGTGGTTCTTC
many	TRBV12-3/TRBV12-4	NA	TRBJ2-7	CASSLQPTYEQYF	TGTGCCAGCAGTTTACAACCGACCTACGAGCAGTACTTC
NA	TRBV7-9	NA	TRBJ2-2	CANSLSGVAGELFF	TGTGCCAACAGCCTTTCAGGGGTGGCCGGGGAGCTGTTTTTT
many	TRBV28	TRBD1	TRBJ2-7	CASSSMDRAPYEQYF	TGTGCCAGCAGTTCCATGGACAGGGCCCCGTACGAGCAGTACTTC
many	TRBV6-1	TRBD1	TRBJ2-3	CASNVIQGLTDTQYF	TGTGCCAGCAACGTAATACAGGGGCTGACAGATACGCAGTATTTT
NA	TRBV3-1	NA	TRBJ2-3	CASSQGRQSTDTQYF	TGTGCCAGCAGCCAAGGTCGGCAGAGCACAGATACGCAGTATTTT
many	TRBV9	NA	TRBJ2-7	CASSVTWSSYEQYF	TGTGCCAGCAGCGTAACATGGTCCTCCTACGAGCAGTACTTC
many	TRBV28	NA	TRBJ2-3	CASSFLAGYTDTQYF	TGTGCCAGCAGTTTCCTGGCGGGATACACAGATACGCAGTATTTT
NA	TRBV7-2	NA	TRBJ1-6	CASSHGSSSPLHF	TGTGCCAGCAGCCACGGGTCGAGTTCACCCCTCCACTTT
many	TRBV6-1	TRBD2	TRBJ2-1	CASRSKMGLYNEQFF	TGTGCCAGCAGATCGAAAATGGGACTATACAATGAGCAGTTCTTC
NA	TRBV6-1	TRBD2	TRBJ2-7	CASSESRSSGDYEQYF	TGTGCCAGCAGTGAAAGTAGGTCTAGCGGGGACTACGAGCAGTACTTC
many	TRBV7-2	NA	TRBJ1-3	CASSLVSGSGNTIYF	TGTGCCAGCAGCTTAGTGAGCGGCTCTGGAAACACCATATATTTT
few	TRBV29-1	TRBD2	TRBJ2-5	CSAMGLAGGRETQYF	TGCAGCGCGATGGGACTAGCGGGAGGGCGAGAGACCCAGTACTTC
many	TRBV20-1	TRBD1	TRBJ1-5	CSAQTGGGGNQPQHF	TGCAGTGCTCAGACAGGGGGGGGAGGCAATCAGCCCCAGCATTTT
many	TRBV19	NA	TRBJ2-3	CASSSSGRTDTQYF	TGTGCCAGTAGTTCGTCGGGGCGCACAGATACGCAGTATTTT
many	TRBV5-1	TRBD1	TRBJ1-4	CASSKGQGREKLFF	TGCGCCAGCAGCAAGGGACAGGGGAGGGAAAAACTGTTTTTT
NA	TRBV5-1	TRBD1	TRBJ1-2	CASSYQGASGYTF	TGCGCCAGCAGCTACCAGGGGGCAAGCGGCTACACCTTC
few	TRBV6-2/TRBV6-3	TRBD2	TRBJ2-7	CASSLAGEYYEQYF	TGTGCCAGCAGCCTAGCGGGGGAGTACTACGAGCAGTACTTC
many	TRBV24-1	NA	TRBJ2-1	CATSDYGLPGGEQFF	TGTGCCACCAGTGATTATGGCTTACCCGGTGGTGAGCAGTTCTTC
many	TRBV9	NA	TRBJ1-1	CASSDGSDGEAFF	TGTGCCAGCAGCGACGGATCAGACGGTGAAGCTTTCTTT
many	TRBV27	NA	TRBJ2-2	CASSSSFPGSGELFF	TGTGCCAGCAGTTCGTCCTTCCCAGGGTCCGGGGAGCTGTTTTTT
NA	TRBV5-1	NA	TRBJ1-1	CAINRDGEAFF	TGCGCCATAAACAGGGATGGTGAAGCTTTCTTT